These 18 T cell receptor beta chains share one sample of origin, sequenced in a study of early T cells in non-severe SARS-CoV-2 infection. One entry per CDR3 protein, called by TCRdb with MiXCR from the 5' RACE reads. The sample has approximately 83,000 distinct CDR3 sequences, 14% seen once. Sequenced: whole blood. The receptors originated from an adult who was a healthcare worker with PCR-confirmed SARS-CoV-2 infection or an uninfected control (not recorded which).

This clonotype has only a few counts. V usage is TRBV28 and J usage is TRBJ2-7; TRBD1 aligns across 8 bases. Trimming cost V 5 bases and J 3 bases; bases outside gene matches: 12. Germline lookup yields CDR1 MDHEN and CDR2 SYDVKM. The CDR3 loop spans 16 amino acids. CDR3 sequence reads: CASSRNSGGLLYEQYF. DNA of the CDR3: TGTGCCAGCAGTAGGAATTCAGGGGGCCTCCTCTACGAGCAGTACTTC.

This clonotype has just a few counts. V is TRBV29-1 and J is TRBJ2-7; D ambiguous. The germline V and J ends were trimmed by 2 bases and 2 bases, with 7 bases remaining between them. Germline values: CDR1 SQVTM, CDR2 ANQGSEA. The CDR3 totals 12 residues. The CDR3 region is CSVESNTYEQYF. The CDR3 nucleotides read TGCAGCGTTGAATCTAACACCTACGAGCAGTACTTC.

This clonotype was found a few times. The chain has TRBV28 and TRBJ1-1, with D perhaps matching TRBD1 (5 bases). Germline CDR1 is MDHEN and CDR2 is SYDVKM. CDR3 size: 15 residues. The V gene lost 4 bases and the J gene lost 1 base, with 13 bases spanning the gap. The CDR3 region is CASSWGVIGNTEAFF. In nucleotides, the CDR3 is TGTGCCAGCAGTTGGGGGGTAATCGGGAACACTGAAGCTTTCTTT.

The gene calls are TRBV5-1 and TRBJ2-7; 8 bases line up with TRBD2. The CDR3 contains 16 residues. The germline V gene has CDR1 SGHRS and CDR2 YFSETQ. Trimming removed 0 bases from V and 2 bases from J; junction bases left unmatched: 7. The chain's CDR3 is CASSLDTGGSPYEQYF. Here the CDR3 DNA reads TGCGCCAGCAGCTTGGACACGGGGGGGTCCCCCTACGAGCAGTACTTC. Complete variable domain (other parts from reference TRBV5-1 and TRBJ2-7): KAGVTQTPRYLIKTRGQQVTLSCSPISGHRSVSWYQQTPGQGLQFLFEYFSETQRNKGNFPGRFSGRQFSNSRSEMNVSTLELGDSALYLCASSLDTGGSPYEQYFGPGTRLTVT.

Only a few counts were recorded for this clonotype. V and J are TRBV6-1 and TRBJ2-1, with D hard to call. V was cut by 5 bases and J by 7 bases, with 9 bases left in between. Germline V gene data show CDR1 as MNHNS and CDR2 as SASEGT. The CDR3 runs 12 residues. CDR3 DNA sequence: TGTGCCAGCAGTAGGACGGAGAATGAGCAGTTCTTC. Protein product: CASSRTENEQFF.

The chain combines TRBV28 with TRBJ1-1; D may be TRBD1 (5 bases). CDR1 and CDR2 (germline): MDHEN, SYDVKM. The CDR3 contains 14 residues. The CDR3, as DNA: TGTGCAAGCCAGGGTTACGCAGTGAACACTGAAGCTTTCTTT. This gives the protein CASQGYAVNTEAFF.

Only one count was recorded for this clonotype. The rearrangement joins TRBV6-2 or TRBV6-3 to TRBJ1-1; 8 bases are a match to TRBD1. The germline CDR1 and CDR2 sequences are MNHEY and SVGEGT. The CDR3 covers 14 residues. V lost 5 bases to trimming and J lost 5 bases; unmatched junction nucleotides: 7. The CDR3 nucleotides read TGTGCCAGCAGTCGTACAGGGGGAAAAACTGAAGCTTTCTTT. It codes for CASSRTGGKTEAFF.

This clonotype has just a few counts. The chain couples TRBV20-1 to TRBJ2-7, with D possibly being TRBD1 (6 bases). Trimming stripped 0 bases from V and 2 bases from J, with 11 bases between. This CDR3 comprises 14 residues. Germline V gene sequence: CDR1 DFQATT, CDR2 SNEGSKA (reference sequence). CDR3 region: CSARDQGGTYEQYF. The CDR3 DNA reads TGCAGTGCTAGAGACCAAGGGGGAACCTACGAGCAGTACTTC.

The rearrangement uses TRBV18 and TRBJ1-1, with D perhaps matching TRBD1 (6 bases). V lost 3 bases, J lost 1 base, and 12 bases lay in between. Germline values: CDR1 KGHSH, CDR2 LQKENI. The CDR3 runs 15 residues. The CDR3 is CASSPAAGANTEAFF. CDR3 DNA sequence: TGTGCCAGCTCACCCGCGGCAGGGGCGAACACTGAAGCTTTCTTT.

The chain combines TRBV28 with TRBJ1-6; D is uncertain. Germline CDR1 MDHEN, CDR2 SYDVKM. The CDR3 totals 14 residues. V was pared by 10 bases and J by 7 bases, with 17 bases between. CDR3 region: CATWATARNSPLHF. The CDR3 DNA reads TGTGCCACCTGGGCTACAGCTCGGAATTCACCCCTCCACTTT.

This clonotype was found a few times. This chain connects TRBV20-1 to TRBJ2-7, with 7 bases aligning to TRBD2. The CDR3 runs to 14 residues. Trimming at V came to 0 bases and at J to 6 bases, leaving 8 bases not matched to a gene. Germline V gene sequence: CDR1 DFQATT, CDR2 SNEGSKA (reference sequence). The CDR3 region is CSARDTGLVGEQYF. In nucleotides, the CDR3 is TGCAGTGCTAGAGACACAGGACTAGTGGGCGAGCAGTACTTC.

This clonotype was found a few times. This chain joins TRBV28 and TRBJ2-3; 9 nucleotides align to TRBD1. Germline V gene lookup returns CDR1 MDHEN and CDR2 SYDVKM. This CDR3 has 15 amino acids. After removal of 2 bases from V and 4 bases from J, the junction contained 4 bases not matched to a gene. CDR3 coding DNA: TGTGCCAGCAGTTTAGAGGGACAGGGCCCAGATACGCAGTATTTT. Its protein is CASSLEGQGPDTQYF.

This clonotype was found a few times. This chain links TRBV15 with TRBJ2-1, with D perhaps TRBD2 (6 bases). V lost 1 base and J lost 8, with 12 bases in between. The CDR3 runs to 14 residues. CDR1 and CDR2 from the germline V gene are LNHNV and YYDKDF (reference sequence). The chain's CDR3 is CATSRVPGVYEQFF. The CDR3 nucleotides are TGTGCCACCAGCAGAGTCCCGGGGGTGTATGAGCAGTTCTTC.

DNA for the CDR3: TGTGCCAGCGGGTTCGACAATTCACCCCTCCACTTT. Encoded protein: CASGFDNSPLHF. The chain couples TRBV3-1 to TRBJ1-6, with D uncertain. The CDR3 has 12 residues. Germline assignment: CDR1 LGHDT and CDR2 YNNKEL (reference sequence). The V gene lost 8 bases and the J gene lost 7 bases, with 9 bases spanning the gap.

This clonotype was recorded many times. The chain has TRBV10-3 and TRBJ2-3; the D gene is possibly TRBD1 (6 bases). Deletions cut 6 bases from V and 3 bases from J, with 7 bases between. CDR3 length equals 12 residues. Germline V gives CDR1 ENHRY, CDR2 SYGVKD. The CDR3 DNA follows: TGTGCCATCAGGGGGACAACAGATACGCAGTATTTT. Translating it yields CAIRGTTDTQYF.

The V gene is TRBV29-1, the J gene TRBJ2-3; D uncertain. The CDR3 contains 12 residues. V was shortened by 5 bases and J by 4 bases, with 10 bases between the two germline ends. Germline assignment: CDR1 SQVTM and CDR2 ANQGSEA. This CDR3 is CSVLVPPDTQYF. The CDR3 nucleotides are TGCAGCGTTTTGGTCCCGCCAGATACGCAGTATTTT.

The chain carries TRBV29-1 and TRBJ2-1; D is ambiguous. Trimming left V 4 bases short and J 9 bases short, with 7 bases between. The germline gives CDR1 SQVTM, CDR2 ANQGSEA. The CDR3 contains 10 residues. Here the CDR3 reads CSVVIVEQFF. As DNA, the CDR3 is TGCAGCGTTGTAATAGTTGAGCAGTTCTTC.

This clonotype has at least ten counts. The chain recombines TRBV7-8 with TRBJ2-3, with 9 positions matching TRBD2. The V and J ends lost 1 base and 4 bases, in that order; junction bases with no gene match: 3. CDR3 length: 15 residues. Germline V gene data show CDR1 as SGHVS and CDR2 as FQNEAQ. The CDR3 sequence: CASSLGGGAPDTQYF. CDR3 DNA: TGTGCCAGCAGCTTAGGCGGGGGGGCCCCAGATACGCAGTATTTT.